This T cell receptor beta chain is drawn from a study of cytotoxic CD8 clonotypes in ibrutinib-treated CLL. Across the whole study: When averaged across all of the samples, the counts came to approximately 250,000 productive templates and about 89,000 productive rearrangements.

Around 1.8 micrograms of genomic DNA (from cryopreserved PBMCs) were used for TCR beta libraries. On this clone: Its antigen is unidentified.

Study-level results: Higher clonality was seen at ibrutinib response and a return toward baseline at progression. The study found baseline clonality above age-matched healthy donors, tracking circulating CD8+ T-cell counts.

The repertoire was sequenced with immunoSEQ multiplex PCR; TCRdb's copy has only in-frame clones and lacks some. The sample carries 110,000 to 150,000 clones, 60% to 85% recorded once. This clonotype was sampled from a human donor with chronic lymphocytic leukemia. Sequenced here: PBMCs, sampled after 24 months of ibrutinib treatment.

CDR3 region: CASSRAGMADTQYF. DNA of the CDR3: TGTGCCAGTAGTAGAGCCGGGATGGCAGATACGCAGTATTTT. V gene TRBV19 combines with J gene TRBJ2-3; D perhaps matches TRBD2 (5 bases). Trimming left V 4 bases short and J 4 bases short, with 12 bases between. The CDR3 runs to 14 residues. Per germline, CDR1 LNHDA and CDR2 SQIVND (reference sequence). The full variable domain, its missing parts supplied by reference TRBV19 and TRBJ2-3, is DGGITQSPKYLFRKEGQNVTLSCEQNLNHDAMYWYRQDPGQGLRLIYYSQIVNDFQKGDIAEGYSVSREKKESFPLTVTSAQKNPTAFYLCASSRAGMADTQYFGPGTRLTVL.